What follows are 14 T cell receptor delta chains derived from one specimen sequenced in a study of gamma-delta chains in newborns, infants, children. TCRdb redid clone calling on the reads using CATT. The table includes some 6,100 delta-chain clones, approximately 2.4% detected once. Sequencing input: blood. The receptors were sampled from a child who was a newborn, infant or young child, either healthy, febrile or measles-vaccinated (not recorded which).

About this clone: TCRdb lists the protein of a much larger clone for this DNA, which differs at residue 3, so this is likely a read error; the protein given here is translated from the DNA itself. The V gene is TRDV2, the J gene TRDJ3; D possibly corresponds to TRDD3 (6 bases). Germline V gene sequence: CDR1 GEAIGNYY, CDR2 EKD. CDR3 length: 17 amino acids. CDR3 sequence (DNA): TGTGCCCGTGACAGTACTGGGCGCTCCTGGGACACCCGACAGATGTTTTTC. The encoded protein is CARDSTGRSWDTRQMFF.

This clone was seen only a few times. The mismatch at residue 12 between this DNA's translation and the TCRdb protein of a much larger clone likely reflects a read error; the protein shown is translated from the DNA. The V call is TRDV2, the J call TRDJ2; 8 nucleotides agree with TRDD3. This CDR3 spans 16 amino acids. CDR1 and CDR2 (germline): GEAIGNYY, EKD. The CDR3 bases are TGTGCCTGTGACACCGTAGGGGATACTTCGACAGAACAACTCTTCTTT. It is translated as CACDTVGDTSTEQLFF.

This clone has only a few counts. This CDR3 reads CACDRIPSSWDTRQMFF. The CDR3 DNA is TGTGCCTGTGACAGGATACCCAGCTCCTGGGACACCCGACAGATGTTTTTC. V is TRDV2 and J is TRDJ3; tentative D call: TRDD3 (6 bases). Trimming pared 2 bases from V and 0 bases from J, leaving 10 bases between. CDR1 and CDR2 from the germline V gene are GEAIGNYY and EKD. The CDR3 has 17 residues.

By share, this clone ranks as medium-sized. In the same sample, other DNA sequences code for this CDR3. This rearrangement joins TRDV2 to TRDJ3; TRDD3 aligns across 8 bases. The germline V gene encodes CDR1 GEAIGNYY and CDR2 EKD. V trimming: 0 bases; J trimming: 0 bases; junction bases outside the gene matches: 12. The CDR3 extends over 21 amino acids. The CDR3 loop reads CACDTVLGVPPSSWDTRQMFF. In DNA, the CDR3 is TGTGCCTGTGACACCGTACTGGGGGTCCCCCCAAGCTCCTGGGACACCCGACAGATGTTTTTC.

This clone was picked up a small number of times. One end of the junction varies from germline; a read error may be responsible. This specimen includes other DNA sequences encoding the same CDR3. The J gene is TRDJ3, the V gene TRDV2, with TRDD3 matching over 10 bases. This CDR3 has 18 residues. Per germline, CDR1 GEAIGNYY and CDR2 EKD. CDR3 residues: CACDDGGYASWDTRQMFF. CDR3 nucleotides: TGCGCCTGTGACGACGGGGGATACGCCTCCTGGGACACCCGACAGATGTTTTTC.

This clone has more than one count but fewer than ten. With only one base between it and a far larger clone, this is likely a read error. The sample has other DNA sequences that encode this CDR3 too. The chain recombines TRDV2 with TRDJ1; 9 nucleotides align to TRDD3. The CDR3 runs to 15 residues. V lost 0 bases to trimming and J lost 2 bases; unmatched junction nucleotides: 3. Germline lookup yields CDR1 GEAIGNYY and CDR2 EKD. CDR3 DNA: TGTGCCTGTGACACCGTGGGGGATAATACCGATAAACTCATCTTT. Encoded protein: CACDTVGDNTDKLIF.

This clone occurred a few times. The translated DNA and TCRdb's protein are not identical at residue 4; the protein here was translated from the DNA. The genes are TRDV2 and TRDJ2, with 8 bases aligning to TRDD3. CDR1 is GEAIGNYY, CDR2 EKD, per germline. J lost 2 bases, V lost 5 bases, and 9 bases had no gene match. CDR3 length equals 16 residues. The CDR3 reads CACVGLGVGLTAQLFF. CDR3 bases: TGTGCCTGTGTCGGACTGGGGGTAGGATTGACAGCACAACTCTTCTTT.

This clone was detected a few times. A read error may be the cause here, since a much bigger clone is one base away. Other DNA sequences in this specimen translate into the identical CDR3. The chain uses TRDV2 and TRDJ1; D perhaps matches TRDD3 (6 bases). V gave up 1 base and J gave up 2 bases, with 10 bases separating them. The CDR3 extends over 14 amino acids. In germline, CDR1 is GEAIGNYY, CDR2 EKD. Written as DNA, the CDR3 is TGTGCCTGTGACACGTGGGGGTCGACCGATAAACTCATCTTT. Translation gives CACDTWGSTDKLIF.

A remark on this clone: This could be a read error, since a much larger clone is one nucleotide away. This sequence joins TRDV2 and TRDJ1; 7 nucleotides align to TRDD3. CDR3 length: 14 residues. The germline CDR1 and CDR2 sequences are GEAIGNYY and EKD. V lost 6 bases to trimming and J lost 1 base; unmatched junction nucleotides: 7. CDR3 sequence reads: CACFFLGGTDKLIF. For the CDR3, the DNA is TGTGCCTGTTTTTTCCTGGGGGGCACCGATAAACTCATCTTT.

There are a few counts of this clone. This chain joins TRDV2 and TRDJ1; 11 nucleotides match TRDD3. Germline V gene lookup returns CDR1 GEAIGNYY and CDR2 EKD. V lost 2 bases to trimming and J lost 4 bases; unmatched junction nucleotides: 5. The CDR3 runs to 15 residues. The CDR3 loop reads CACDKVLGDIDKLIF. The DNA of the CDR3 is TGTGCCTGTGACAAAGTACTGGGGGATATCGATAAACTCATCTTT.

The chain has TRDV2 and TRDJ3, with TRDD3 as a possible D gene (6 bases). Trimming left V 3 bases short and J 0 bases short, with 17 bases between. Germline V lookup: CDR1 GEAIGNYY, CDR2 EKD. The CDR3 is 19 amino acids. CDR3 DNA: TGTGCCTGTGACCCCGTACTGGGATCTAGCTCCTGGGACACCCGACAGATGTTTTTC. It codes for CACDPVLGSSSWDTRQMFF.

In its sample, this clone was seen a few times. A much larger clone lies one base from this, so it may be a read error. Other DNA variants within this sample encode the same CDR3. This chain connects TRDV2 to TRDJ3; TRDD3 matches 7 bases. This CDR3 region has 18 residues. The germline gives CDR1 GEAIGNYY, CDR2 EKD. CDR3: CACDTGFGGTWDTRQMFF. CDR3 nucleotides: TGTGCCTGCGACACCGGTTTTGGGGGAACATGGGACACCCGACAGATGTTTTTC.

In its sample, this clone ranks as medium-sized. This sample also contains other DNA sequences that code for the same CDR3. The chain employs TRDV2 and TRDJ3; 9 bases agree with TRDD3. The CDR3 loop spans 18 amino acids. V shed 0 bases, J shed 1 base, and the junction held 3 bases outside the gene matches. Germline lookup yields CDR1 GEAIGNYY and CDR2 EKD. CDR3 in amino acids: CACDTAGGFSWDTRQMFF. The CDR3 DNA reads TGTGCCTGTGACACCGCTGGGGGATTTTCCTGGGACACCCGACAGATGTTTTTC.

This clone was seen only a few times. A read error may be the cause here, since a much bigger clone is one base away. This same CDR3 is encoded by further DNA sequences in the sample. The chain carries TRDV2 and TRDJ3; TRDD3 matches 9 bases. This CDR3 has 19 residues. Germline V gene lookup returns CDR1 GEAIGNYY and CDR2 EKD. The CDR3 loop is CACDSTGGLSSWDTRQMFF. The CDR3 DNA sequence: TGTGCCTGTGACTCTACTGGGGGACTAAGCTCCTGGGACACTCGACAGATGTTTTTC.